The present T cell receptor (beta chain) was sequenced within a study of regulatory T cells in long-lasting Graves disease. Time point denoted: persistent/refractory GD, antithyroid drugs over 5 years with positive TRAb. PBMC-extracted RNA yielded the TCR library. Assembly of TCR beta libraries relied on iRepertoire HTBI primers together with Arm-PCR of CDR3 regions. Using its own MiXCR run on the multiplex PCR reads, TCRdb lists one record per CDR3 protein. The table shows 350,000 to 450,000 distinct CDR3 sequences, with 20% to 25% occurring only once. The CDR3 is 13 residues long. V was cut by 2 bases and J by 7 bases, with 12 bases left in between. The germline gives CDR1 MNHEY, CDR2 SMNVEV (reference sequence).

This sequence originates from a female donor with Graves disease. This chain uses TRBV27 with TRBJ2-7; D gene uncertain. The specimen comprised peripheral blood mononuclear cells (PBMCs), sampled when the disease was refractory, from a patient treated with antithyroid drugs. The CDR3 bases are TGTGCCAGCAGTTTAGTCCCCGATTGGGAGCAGTACTTC. Amino acid sequence: CASSLVPDWEQYF.